The rows below give T cell receptor beta chains drawn from one sample of a study of response to subunit inactivated influenza vaccine. MiXCR, applied by TCRdb to the RT-PCR reads, yields one record per CDR3 protein. The sample has about 570,000 distinct CDR3 sequences; over 9% are singletons. These records were also assigned to another study, of T cells expressing NK-cell markers.

The source was PBMCs from blood, collected on the day of vaccination. The receptors come from a man aged 50 to 59 who received an inactivated influenza vaccine. CDR3s include the opening cysteine and the closing phenylalanine or tryptophan.

CDR3aa	v_gene	j_gene
CASYSHSYNEQFF	TRBV2	TRBJ2-1
CATSSKETYNEQFF	TRBV15	TRBJ2-1
CSASPQIKKKGNEQFF	TRBV20-1	TRBJ2-1
CASSSDRSDRETQYF	TRBV12-3/TRBV12-4	TRBJ2-5
CASSLRGRAGELFF	TRBV27	TRBJ2-2
CASSHPGTGFYEQYF	TRBV3-1	TRBJ2-7
CASRIADSPLHF	TRBV7-2	TRBJ1-6
CASSQGAGDSDTQYF	TRBV4-2	TRBJ2-3
CASSRPGLAVGELFF	TRBV6-1	TRBJ2-2
CASSQVKGIGEKLFF	TRBV7-2	TRBJ1-4
CASSPLGYGGGQETQYF	TRBV5-1	TRBJ2-5
CASSRSIGTGFDEQFF	TRBV4-1	TRBJ2-1
CSARSTDNEQFF	TRBV20-1	TRBJ2-1
CSAATGQGTYEQYF	TRBV20-1	TRBJ2-7
CASSQGLVDEQFF	TRBV14	TRBJ2-1
CASSLRLTGQPQHF	TRBV28	TRBJ1-5
CSTEESYNEQFF	TRBV29-1	TRBJ2-1
CASSFQGMEGYTF	TRBV5-1	TRBJ1-2
CASSRADDKQPQHF	TRBV9	TRBJ1-5
CASSPERGTSYNEQFF	TRBV7-8	TRBJ2-1
CASRLAGGSYNEQFF	TRBV6-2/TRBV6-3	TRBJ2-1
CASSYIPGGGSYNEQFF	TRBV6-2/TRBV6-3	TRBJ2-1
CASSKIREHIPYEQYF	TRBV21-1	TRBJ2-7